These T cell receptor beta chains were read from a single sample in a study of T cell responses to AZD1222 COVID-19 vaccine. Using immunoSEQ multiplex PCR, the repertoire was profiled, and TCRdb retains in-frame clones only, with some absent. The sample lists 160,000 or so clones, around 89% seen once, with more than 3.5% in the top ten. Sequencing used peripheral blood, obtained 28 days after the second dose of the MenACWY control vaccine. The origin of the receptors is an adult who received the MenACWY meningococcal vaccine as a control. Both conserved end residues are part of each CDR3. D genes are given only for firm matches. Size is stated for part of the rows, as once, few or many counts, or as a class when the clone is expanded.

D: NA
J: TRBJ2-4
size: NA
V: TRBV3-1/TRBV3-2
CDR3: CASSQGSLAKNIQYF
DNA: TGTGCCAGCAGCCAGGGGTCGTTAGCCAAAAACATTCAGTACTTC

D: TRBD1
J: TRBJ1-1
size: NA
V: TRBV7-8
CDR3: CASSLGPGGRNTEAFF
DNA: TGTGCCAGCAGCTTAGGCCCAGGGGGACGGAACACTGAAGCTTTCTTT

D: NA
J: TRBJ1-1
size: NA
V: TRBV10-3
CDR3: CAISESGTAPGQAFF
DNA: TGTGCCATCAGTGAGTCAGGGACCGCACCTGGGCAAGCTTTCTTT

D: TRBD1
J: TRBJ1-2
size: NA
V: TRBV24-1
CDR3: CATSDETGEYGYTF
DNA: TGTGCCACCAGTGATGAGACAGGGGAGTATGGCTACACCTTC

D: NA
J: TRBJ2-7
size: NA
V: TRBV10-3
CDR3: CAISDYDSGPYEQYF
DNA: TGTGCCATCAGTGATTACGACAGCGGTCCCTACGAGCAGTACTTC

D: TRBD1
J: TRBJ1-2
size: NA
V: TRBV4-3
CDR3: CASSQENRGLHYGYTF
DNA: TGCGCCAGCAGCCAAGAAAACAGGGGGCTCCACTATGGCTACACCTTC

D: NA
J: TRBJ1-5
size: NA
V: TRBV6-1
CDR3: CASSDMGGSQPQHF
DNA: TGTGCCAGCAGTGACATGGGGGGGAGTCAGCCCCAGCATTTT

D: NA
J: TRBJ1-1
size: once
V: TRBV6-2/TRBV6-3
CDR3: CASSRRGGGYTEAFF
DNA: TGTGCCAGCAGCCGCCGGGGCGGGGGCTACACTGAAGCTTTCTTT

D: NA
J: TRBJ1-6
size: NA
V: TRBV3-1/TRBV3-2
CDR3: CASSQSQAGNSPLHF
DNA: TGTGCCAGCAGCCAATCTCAGGCAGGCAATTCACCCCTCCACTTT

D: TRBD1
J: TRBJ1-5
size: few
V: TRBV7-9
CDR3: CASSPSGGPLGAQHF
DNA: TGTGCCAGCAGCCCTTCAGGGGGACCACTTGGGGCCCAGCATTTT

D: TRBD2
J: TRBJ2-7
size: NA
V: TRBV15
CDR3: CATGLAGVTYEQYF
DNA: TGTGCCACCGGACTAGCGGGAGTAACCTACGAGCAGTACTTC

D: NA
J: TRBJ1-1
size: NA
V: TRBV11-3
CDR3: CASSLNTEAFF
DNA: TGTGCCAGCAGCCTGAACACTGAAGCTTTCTTT

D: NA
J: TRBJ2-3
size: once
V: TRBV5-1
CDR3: CASSGGSPADTQYF
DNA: TGCGCCAGCAGCGGGGGGAGTCCGGCAGATACGCAGTATTTT

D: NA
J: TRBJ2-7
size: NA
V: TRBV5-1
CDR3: CASSLAGTEVYEQYF
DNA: TGCGCCAGCAGCTTGGCCGGGACGGAAGTCTACGAGCAGTACTTC

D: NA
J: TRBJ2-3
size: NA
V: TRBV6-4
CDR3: CASSEGGGSGTDTQYF
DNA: TGTGCCAGCAGTGAGGGGGGTGGGAGCGGAACAGATACGCAGTATTTT